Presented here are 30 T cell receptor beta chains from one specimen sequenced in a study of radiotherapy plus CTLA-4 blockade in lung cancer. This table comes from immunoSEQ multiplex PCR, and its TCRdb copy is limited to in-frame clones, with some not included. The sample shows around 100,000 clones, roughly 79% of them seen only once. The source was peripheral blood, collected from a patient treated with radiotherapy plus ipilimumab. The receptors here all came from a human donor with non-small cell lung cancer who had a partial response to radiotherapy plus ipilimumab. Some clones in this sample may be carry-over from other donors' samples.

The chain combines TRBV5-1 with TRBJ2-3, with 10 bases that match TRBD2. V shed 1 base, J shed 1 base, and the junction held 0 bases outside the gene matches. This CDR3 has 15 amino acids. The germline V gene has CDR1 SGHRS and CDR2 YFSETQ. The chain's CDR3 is CASSLLAGGTDTQYF. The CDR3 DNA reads TGCGCCAGCAGCTTGCTAGCGGGGGGCACAGATACGCAGTATTTT.

The CDR3 sequence: CASSLLTGGGGGANVLTF. CDR3 nucleotide sequence: TGCGCCAGCAGCTTGTTGACAGGGGGCGGTGGTGGGGCCAACGTCCTGACTTTC. The chain is built from TRBV5-1 and TRBJ2-6; 10 bases match TRBD1. Germline V gene lookup returns CDR1 SGHRS and CDR2 YFSETQ. CDR3 length: 18 residues. Trimming took 1 base from V and 3 from J; bases not matched to a gene: 7. Full variable domain (missing parts from reference TRBV5-1 and TRBJ2-6): KAGVTQTPRYLIKTRGQQVTLSCSPISGHRSVSWYQQTPGQGLQFLFEYFSETQRNKGNFPGRFSGRQFSNSRSEMNVSTLELGDSALYLCASSLLTGGGGGANVLTFGAGSRLTVL.

The chain's CDR3 is CASIGTCLWEQYF. DNA of the CDR3: TGTGCCAGCATCGGGACTTGCCTCTGGGAGCAGTACTTC. The chain has TRBV7-3 and TRBJ2-7, with D tentatively TRBD2 (6 bases). V shed 7 bases and J shed 7 bases, with 17 bases lying between them. Germline values: CDR1 SGHTA, CDR2 FQGTGA. This CDR3 is built from 13 residues.

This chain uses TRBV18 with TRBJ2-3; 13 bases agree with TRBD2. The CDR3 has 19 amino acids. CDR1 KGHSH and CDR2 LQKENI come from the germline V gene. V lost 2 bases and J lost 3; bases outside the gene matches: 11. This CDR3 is CASSPTLAGGPRQTDTQYF. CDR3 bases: TGTGCCAGCTCACCAACACTAGCGGGAGGGCCGAGACAAACAGATACGCAGTATTTT.

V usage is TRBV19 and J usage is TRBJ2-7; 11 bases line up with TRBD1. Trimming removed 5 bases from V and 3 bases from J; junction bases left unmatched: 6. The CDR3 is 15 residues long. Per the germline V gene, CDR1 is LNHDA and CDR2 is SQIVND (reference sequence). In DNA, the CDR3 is TGTGCCAGTAGTTCTCCGGGACAGGGGGGCTACGAGCAGTACTTC. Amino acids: CASSSPGQGGYEQYF.

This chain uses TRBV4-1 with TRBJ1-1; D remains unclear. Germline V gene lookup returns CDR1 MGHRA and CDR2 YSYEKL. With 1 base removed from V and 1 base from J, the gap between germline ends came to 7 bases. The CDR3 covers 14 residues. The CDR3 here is CASSQVPGNTEAFF. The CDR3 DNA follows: TGCGCCAGCAGCCAAGTTCCAGGGAACACTGAAGCTTTCTTT.

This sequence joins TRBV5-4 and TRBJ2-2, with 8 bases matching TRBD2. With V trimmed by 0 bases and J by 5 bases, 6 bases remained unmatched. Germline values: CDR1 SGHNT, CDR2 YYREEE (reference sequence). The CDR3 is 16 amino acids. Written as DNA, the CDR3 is TGTGCCAGCAGCTTGGGAGGCGGGGGGCCGACCGGGGAGCTGTTTTTT. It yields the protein CASSLGGGGPTGELFF.

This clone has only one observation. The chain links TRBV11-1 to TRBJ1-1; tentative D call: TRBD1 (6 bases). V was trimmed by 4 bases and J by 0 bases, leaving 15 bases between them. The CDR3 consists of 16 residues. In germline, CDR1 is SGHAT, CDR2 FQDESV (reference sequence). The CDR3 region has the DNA TGTGCCAGCAGCTATACCAGGCAGGGGTTGAACACTGAAGCTTTCTTT. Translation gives CASSYTRQGLNTEAFF.

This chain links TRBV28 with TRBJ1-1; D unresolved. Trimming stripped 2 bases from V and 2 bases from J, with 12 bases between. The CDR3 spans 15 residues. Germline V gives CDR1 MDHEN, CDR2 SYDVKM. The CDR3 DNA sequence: TGTGCCAGCAGTTTAATAGGGAGTCTCAACACTGAAGCTTTCTTT. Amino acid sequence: CASSLIGSLNTEAFF.

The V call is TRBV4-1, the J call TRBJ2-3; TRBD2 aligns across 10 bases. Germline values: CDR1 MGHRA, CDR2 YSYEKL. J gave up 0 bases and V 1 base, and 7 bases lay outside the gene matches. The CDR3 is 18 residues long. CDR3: CASSQVYGAGGSTDTQYF. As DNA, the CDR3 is TGCGCCAGCAGCCAAGTGTACGGAGCGGGAGGGAGCACAGATACGCAGTATTTT.

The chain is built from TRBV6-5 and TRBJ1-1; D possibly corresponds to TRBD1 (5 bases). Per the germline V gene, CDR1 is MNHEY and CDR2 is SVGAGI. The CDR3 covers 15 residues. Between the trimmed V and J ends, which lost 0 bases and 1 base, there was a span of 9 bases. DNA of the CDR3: TGTGCCAGCAGTTACTCGGGGGGACGGAACACTGAAGCTTTCTTT. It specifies CASSYSGGRNTEAFF.

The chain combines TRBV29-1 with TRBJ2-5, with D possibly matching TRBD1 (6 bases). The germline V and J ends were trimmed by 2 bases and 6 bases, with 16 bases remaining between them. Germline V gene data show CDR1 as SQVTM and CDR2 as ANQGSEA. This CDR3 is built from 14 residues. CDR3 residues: CSVEMDFRGQTQYF. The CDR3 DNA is TGCAGCGTTGAAATGGATTTCAGGGGTCAGACCCAGTACTTC.

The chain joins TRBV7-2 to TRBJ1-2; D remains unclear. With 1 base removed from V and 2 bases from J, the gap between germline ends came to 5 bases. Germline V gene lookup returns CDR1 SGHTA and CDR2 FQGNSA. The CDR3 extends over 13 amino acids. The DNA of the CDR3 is TGTGCCAGCAGCTTAGGGCGGAACTATGGCTACACCTTC. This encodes CASSLGRNYGYTF.

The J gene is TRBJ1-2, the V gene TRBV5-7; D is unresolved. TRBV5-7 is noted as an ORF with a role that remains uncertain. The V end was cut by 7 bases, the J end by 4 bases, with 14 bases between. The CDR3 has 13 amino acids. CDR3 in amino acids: CASCLGVGYGYTF. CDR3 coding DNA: TGTGCCAGCTGCCTAGGCGTCGGCTATGGCTACACCTTC.

As DNA, the CDR3 is TGTGCCAGCTCACCGGGGACTAGCGGTTACGAGCAGTACTTC. Translated: CASSPGTSGYEQYF. The genes are TRBV18 and TRBJ2-7; TRBD2 matches at 11 bases. V gave up 3 bases and J gave up 4 bases; unmatched junction bases: 2. This CDR3 contains 14 residues. The germline gives CDR1 KGHSH, CDR2 LQKENI. Together with reference TRBV18 and TRBJ2-7, the CDR3 gives the full variable domain: NAGVMQNPRHLVRRRGQEARLRCSPMKGHSHVYWYRQLPEEGLKFMVYLQKENIIDESGMPKERFSAEFPKEGPSILRIQQVVRGDSAAYFCASSPGTSGYEQYFGPGTRLTVT.

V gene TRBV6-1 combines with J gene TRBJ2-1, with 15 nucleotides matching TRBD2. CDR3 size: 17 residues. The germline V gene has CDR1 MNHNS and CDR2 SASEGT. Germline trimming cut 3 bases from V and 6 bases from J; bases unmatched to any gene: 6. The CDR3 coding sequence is TGTGCCAGCAGTGAGAGAGGACTAGCGGGAGGGTTCAATGAGCAGTTCTTC. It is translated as CASSERGLAGGFNEQFF.

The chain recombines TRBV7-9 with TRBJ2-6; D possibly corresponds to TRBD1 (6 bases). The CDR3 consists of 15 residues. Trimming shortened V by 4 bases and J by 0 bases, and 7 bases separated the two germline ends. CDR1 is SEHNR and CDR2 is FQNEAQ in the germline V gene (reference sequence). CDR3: CASSSDSSGANVLTF. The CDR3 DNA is TGTGCCAGCAGCTCGGACAGCTCTGGGGCCAACGTCCTGACTTTC.

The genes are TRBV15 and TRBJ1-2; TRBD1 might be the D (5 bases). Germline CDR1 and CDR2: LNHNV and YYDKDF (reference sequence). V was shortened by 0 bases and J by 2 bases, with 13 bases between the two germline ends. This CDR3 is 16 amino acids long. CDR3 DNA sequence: TGTGCCACCAGCAGAGAGTCCCCGACAGCAAACTATGGCTACACCTTC. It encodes CATSRESPTANYGYTF.

In DNA, the CDR3 is TGTGCCAGCAGTTACGTCTATCCAGGAGAGCAGTTCTTC. Translated, it gives CASSYVYPGEQFF. V usage is TRBV6-5 and J usage is TRBJ2-1; D gene unclear. The length of the CDR3 is 13 residues. The V gene's germline CDR1 is MNHEY and CDR2 SVGAGI. Trimming left V 2 bases short and J 10 bases short, with 12 bases between.

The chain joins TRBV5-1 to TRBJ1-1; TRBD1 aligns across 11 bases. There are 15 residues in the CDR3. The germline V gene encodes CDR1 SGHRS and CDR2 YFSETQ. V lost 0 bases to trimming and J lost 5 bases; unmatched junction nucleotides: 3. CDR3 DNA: TGCGCCAGCAGCTTGGGGACAGGGGGCGTTACTGAAGCTTTCTTT. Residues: CASSLGTGGVTEAFF.

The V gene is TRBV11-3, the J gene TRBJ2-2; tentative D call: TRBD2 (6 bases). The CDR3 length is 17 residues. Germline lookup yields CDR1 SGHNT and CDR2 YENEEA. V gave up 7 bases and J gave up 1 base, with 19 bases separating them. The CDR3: CASTLPGRTQNTGELFF. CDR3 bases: TGTGCCAGCACCCTCCCCGGGAGAACCCAGAACACCGGGGAGCTGTTTTTT.

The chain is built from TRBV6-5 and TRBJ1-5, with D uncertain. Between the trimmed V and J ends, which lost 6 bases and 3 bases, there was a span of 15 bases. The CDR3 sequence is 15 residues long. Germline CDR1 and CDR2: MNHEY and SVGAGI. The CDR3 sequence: CASSPSRRDNQPQHF. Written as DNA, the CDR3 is TGTGCCAGCAGCCCCTCCCGACGGGACAATCAGCCCCAGCATTTT.

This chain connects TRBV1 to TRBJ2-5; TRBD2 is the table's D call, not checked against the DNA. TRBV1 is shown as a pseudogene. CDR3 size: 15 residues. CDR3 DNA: TGCACCAGCAGCCATTTGACTAGCGGGGAAGAGACCCAGTACTTC. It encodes CTSSHLTSGEETQYF.

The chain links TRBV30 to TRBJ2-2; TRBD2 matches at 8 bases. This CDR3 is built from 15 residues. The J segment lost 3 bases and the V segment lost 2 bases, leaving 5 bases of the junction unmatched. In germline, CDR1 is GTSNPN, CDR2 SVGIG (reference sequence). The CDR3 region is CAWSYREGHTGELFF. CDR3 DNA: TGTGCCTGGAGTTATCGGGAGGGCCACACCGGGGAGCTGTTTTTT.

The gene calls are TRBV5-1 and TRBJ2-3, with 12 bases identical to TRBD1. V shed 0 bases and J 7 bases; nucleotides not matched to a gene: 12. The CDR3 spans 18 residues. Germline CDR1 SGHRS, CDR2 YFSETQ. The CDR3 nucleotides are TGCGCCAGCAGCTTGGGGGCCGGGGGACAGGGGGCCGGATATACGCAGTATTTT. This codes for CASSLGAGGQGAGYTQYF.

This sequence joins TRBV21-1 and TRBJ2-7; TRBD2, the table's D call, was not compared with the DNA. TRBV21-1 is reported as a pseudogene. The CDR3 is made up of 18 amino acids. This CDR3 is CASSKGGLAGTRSYEQYF. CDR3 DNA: TGTGCCAGCAGCAAAGGCGGGCTAGCGGGAACGCGATCCTACGAGCAGTACTTC.

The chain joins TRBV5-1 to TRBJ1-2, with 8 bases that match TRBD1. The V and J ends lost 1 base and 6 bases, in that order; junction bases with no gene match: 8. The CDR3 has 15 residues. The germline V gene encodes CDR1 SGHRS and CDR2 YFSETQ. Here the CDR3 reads CASSLSGGEWDGYTF. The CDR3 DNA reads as TGCGCCAGCAGCTTGTCAGGGGGCGAGTGGGATGGCTACACCTTC.

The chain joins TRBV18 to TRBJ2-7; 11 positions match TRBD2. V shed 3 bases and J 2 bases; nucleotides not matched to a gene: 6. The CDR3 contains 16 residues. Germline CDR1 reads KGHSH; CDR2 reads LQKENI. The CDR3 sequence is CASSPITLAGAYEQYF. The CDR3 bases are TGTGCCAGCTCACCTATCACACTAGCGGGAGCCTACGAGCAGTACTTC.

In nucleotides, the CDR3 is TGTGCCAGCAGTCGTCCGGGACAGGCTACCTATGGCTACACCTTC. It codes for CASSRPGQATYGYTF. The chain uses TRBV6-5 and TRBJ1-2; 8 bases line up with TRBD1. CDR1 is MNHEY, CDR2 SVGAGI, per germline. This CDR3 contains 15 residues. Trimming cost V 5 bases and J 4 bases; bases outside gene matches: 9.

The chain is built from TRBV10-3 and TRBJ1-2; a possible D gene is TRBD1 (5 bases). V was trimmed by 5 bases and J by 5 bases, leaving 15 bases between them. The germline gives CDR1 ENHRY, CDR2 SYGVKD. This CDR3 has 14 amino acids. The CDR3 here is CAISQTQGRYGYTF. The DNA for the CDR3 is TGTGCCATCAGTCAAACGCAGGGCCGATATGGCTACACCTTC.